The 14 T cell receptor beta chains in this list originate from one sample, sequenced in a study of blood T cell repertoires in COVID-19. TCRdb's copy holds only in-frame clones and misses some; the assay was immunoSEQ multiplex PCR. The sample shows about 300,000 clones, around nine tenths of them seen only once. Material for sequencing was peripheral blood. These receptors all come from a man between 65 and 85 years old with acute or convalescent COVID-19.

This clone was detected once. The chain carries TRBV18 and TRBJ2-4, with D unresolved. The ends were cut back, 0 bases at V and 2 bases at J, with 5 bases in the middle. Per germline, CDR1 KGHSH and CDR2 LQKENI. CDR3 length: 14 amino acids. CDR3 amino acids: CASSPPASKNIQYF. The DNA of the CDR3 is TGTGCCAGCTCACCACCAGCGTCCAAAAACATTCAGTACTTC.

This sequence joins TRBV2 and TRBJ2-5; D is perhaps TRBD2 (5 bases). Deletions cut 3 bases from V and 3 bases from J, with 5 bases between. Germline V gives CDR1 SNHLY, CDR2 FYNNEI. This CDR3 has 12 amino acids. CDR3 DNA sequence: TGTGCCAGCAGTGAGGGAGAAGAGACCCAGTACTTC. It codes for CASSEGEETQYF.

The chain is built from TRBV7-8 and TRBJ1-2, with D perhaps TRBD1 (5 bases). The CDR3 loop spans 14 amino acids. Per the germline V gene, CDR1 is SGHVS and CDR2 is FQNEAQ. Trimming shortened V by 0 bases and J by 8 bases, and 13 bases separated the two germline ends. In DNA, the CDR3 is TGTGCCAGCAGCTTAGCGCCAGGGATCGAGGGCTACACCTTC. Protein sequence: CASSLAPGIEGYTF.

The CDR3 nucleotides read TGTGCCAGCTCACCAGGGGGGGGCACTGCAGATACGCAGTATTTT. It specifies CASSPGGGTADTQYF. This chain uses TRBV18 with TRBJ2-3; a weak D match, TRBD2 (7 bases). Germline lookup yields CDR1 KGHSH and CDR2 LQKENI. V was pared by 2 bases and J by 4 bases, with 13 bases between. The CDR3 loop spans 15 amino acids. The full variable domain, in which reference TRBV18 and TRBJ2-3 provide the parts outside the CDR3, is NAGVMQNPRHLVRRRGQEARLRCSPMKGHSHVYWYRQLPEEGLKFMVYLQKENIIDESGMPKERFSAEFPKEGPSILRIQQVVRGDSAAYFCASSPGGGTADTQYFGPGTRLTVL.

CDR3 DNA sequence: TGTGCCAGCAGTTTTGGGACAGCTAGTAATTCACCCCTCCACTTT. As protein: CASSFGTASNSPLHF. The rearrangement uses TRBV6-6 and TRBJ1-6, with 7 bases matching TRBD1. Germline V lookup: CDR1 MNHNY, CDR2 SVGAGI (reference sequence). V dropped 4 bases and J dropped 6; count of bases not matched to a gene: 6. CDR3 length: 15 residues.

The chain recombines TRBV7-2 with TRBJ2-1; TRBD2 agrees at 8 bases. Germline loops: CDR1 SGHTA, CDR2 FQGNSA. J gave up 13 bases and V 5 bases, and 7 bases lay outside the gene matches. CDR3 size: 12 residues. CDR3 nucleotide sequence: TGTGCCAGCAGCCCAGGACTAGCTAGTCAGTTCTTC. Translation gives CASSPGLASQFF.

The genes are TRBV2 and TRBJ2-2; D gene unclear. Germline values: CDR1 SNHLY, CDR2 FYNNEI. The germline V and J ends were trimmed by 7 bases and 2 bases, with 11 bases remaining between them. This CDR3 has 14 residues. CDR3 sequence (DNA): TGTGCCAGCAACAACGTCCGCAACACCGGGGAGCTGTTTTTT. It is translated as CASNNVRNTGELFF.

The V gene is TRBV5-1, the J gene TRBJ1-6; 10 nucleotides line up with TRBD1. This CDR3 has 19 amino acids. The ends lost 3 bases at V and 7 bases at J; junction bases unmatched: 16. CDR1 SGHRS and CDR2 YFSETQ come from the germline V gene. CDR3 loop: CASSSRRQGATNLNSPLHF. As DNA, the CDR3 is TGCGCCAGCAGCTCGAGAAGACAGGGGGCCACAAACCTGAATTCACCCCTCCACTTT.

This clone was counted between two and nine times. The chain couples TRBV5-1 to TRBJ1-2, with 8 positions matching TRBD1. Germline CDR1 SGHRS, CDR2 YFSETQ. Germline trimming cut 4 bases from V and 5 bases from J; bases unmatched to any gene: 19. This CDR3 region has 18 residues. In DNA, the CDR3 is TGCGCCAGCAGCACGACAGGGGAGAGCCCCTTTGGTTATTATGGCTACACCTTC. Translating it yields CASSTTGESPFGYYGYTF.

The chain uses TRBV15 and TRBJ2-1; 9 bases map to TRBD2. V shed 5 bases, J shed 1 base, and the junction held 3 bases outside the gene matches. Germline loops: CDR1 LNHNV, CDR2 YYDKDF (reference sequence). This CDR3 is 15 amino acids long. In DNA, the CDR3 is TGTGCCACCAGCGCCACTAGCGGGTCCTACAATGAGCAGTTCTTC. Translated, it gives CATSATSGSYNEQFF.

Note on this clone: Other DNA sequences of this sample code for an identical CDR3. The rearrangement links TRBV6-5 to TRBJ2-7; 11 positions agree with TRBD2. Germline lookup yields CDR1 MNHEY and CDR2 SVGAGI. The CDR3 is made up of 15 amino acids. Trimming cost V 2 bases and J 3 bases; bases outside gene matches: 3. CDR3 loop: CASSYGLAGGYEQYF. As DNA, the CDR3 is TGTGCCAGCAGTTACGGGCTAGCGGGGGGCTACGAGCAGTACTTC.

The CDR3, as DNA: TGTGCCAGCAGCCAATTCAGGGGGAACTATGGCTACACCTTC. Protein product: CASSQFRGNYGYTF. The V gene is TRBV7-2, the J gene TRBJ1-2, with TRBD1 matching 7 bases. With 5 bases clipped from V and 2 bases from J, the junction kept 5 bases outside the gene matches. Per germline, CDR1 SGHTA and CDR2 FQGNSA. The CDR3 is 14 residues long.

V is TRBV5-1 and J is TRBJ2-6, with a possible D match to TRBD1 (5 bases). Germline loops: CDR1 SGHRS, CDR2 YFSETQ. Trimming stripped 2 bases from V and 2 bases from J, with 8 bases between. The CDR3 loop spans 15 amino acids. In DNA, the CDR3 is TGCGCCAGCAGCTTTGGGGCTGCTGGGGCCAACGTCCTGACTTTC. This encodes CASSFGAAGANVLTF.

The CDR3, as DNA: TGTGCCAGCAGTTCCCGACAGGGTAACCGAGAGACCCAGTACTTC. Translation gives CASSSRQGNRETQYF. The chain recombines TRBV6-5 with TRBJ2-5; TRBD1 matches 7 bases. Trimming removed 4 bases from V and 4 bases from J; junction bases left unmatched: 9. This CDR3 comprises 15 residues. Per germline, CDR1 MNHEY and CDR2 SVGAGI.